This T cell receptor beta chain was sequenced for a study of T cell responses to AZD1222 COVID-19 vaccine. Study results and limitations: Across spike, vaccine-associated CD4 TCRs were found, dominant at 160-218 and 743-854. Increased Spike-specific TCR breadth and depth were observed after two AZD1222 doses. Scientists sampled the repertoires only once the peak T cell response had passed.

The CDR3 contains 13 residues. Germline values: CDR1 SGHRS, CDR2 YFSETQ. The V segment lost 4 bases and the J segment 8 bases; nucleotides outside the gene matches: 8. The assay was immunoSEQ multiplex PCR, and TCRdb's table has in-frame clones only and misses some. The sample shows roughly 66,000 clones, 85% to 90% of them seen only once. This clone was seen only once. The antigen is unknown. The chain links TRBV5-1 to TRBJ1-1; TRBD1 agrees at 7 bases. Material: peripheral blood, obtained 28 days after the second dose of the MenACWY control vaccine. The source is an adult who received the MenACWY meningococcal vaccine as a control. DNA for the CDR3: TGCGCCAGCAGCCTTGGACAGGTTACAGAAGCTTTCTTT. Amino acids: CASSLGQVTEAFF. The whole variable domain, filled in from reference TRBV5-1 and TRBJ1-1, reads KAGVTQTPRYLIKTRGQQVTLSCSPISGHRSVSWYQQTPGQGLQFLFEYFSETQRNKGNFPGRFSGRQFSNSRSEMNVSTLELGDSALYLCASSLGQVTEAFFGQGTRLTVV.